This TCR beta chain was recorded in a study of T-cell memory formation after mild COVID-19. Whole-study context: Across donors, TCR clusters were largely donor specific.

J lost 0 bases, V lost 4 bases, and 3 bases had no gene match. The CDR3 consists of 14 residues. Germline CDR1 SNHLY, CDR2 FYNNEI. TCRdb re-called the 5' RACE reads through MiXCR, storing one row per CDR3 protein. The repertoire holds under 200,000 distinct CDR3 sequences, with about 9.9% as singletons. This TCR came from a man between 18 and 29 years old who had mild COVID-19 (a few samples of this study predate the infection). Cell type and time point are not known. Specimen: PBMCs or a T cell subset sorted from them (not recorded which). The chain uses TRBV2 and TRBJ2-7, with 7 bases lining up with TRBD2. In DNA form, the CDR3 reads TGTGCCAGCAGTGGGCGCGGGAGCTCCTACGAGCAGTACGTC. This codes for CASSGRGSSYEQYV.